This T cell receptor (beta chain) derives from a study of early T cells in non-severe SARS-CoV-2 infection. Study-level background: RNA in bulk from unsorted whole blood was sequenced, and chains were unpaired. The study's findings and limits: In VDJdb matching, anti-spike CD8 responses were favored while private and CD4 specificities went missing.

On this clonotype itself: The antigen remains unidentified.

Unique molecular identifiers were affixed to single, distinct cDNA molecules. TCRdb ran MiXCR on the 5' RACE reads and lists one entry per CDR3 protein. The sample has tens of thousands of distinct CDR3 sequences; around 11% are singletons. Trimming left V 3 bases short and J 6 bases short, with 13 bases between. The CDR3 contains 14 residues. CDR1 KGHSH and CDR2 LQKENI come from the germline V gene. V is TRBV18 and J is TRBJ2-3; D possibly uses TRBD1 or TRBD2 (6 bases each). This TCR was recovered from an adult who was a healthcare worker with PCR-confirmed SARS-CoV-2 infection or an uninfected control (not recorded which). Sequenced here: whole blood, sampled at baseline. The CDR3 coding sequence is TGTGCCAGCTCACCGGGGGGCGGATTCGATACGCAGTATTTT. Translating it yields CASSPGGGFDTQYF.